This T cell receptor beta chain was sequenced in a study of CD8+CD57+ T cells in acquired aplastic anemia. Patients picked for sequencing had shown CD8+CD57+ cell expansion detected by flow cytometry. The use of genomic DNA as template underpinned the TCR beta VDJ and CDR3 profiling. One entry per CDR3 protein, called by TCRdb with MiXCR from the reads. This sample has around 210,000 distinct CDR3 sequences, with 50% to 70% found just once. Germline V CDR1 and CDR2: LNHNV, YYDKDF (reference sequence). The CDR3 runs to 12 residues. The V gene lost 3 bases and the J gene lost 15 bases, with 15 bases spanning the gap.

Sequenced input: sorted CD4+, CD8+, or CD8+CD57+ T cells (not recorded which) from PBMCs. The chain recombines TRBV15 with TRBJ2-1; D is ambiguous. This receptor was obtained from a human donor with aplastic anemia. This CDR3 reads CATSSSGPVAFF. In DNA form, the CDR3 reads TGTGCCACCAGCAGCTCCGGGCCTGTGGCGTTCTTC.